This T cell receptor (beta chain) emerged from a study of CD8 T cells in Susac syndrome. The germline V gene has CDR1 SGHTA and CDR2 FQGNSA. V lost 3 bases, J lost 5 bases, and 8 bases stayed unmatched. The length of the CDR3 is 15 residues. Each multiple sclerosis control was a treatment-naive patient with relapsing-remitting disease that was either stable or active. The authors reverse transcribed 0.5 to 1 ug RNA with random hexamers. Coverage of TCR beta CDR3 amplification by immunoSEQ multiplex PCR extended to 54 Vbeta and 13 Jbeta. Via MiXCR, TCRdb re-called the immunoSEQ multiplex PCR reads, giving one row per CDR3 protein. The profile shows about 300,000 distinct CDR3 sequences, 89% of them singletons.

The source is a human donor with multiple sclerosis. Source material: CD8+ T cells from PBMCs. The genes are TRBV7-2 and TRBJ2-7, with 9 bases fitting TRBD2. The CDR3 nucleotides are TGTGCCAGCAGCTTCCCAAGCGGGAGGCGGGACGAGCAGTACTTC. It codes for CASSFPSGRRDEQYF.